Below, 9 T cell receptor beta chains from the same sample are listed, as sequenced in a study of blood T cells in healthy people across ages. A sample-barcoded 5' primer and a J-beta primer mix were used in a second PCR of about 7 to 12 cycles. MiXCR, run by TCRdb on the 5' RACE reads, gives a single entry per CDR3 protein. The sample has around 900,000 distinct CDR3 sequences; around 26% are singletons. The sequenced material came from blood. Source of these receptors: a woman of 80 years or more in good health.

This clonotype was counted ten times or more. The V gene is TRBV12-3 or TRBV12-4, the J gene TRBJ1-6, with D possibly TRBD1 on 6 matching bases. This CDR3 comprises 14 residues. Trimming removed 9 bases from V and 2 bases from J, with 11 bases in between. CDR3 in DNA: TGTGCCAGTTGGACAGACGCCTATAATTCACCCCTCCACTTT. Translating it yields CASWTDAYNSPLHF.

As regards this clonotype: A read error may be the cause here, since a much bigger clone is one base away. V is TRBV7-2 and J is TRBJ2-3; perhaps D is TRBD1 or TRBD2 (5 bases each). The CDR3 consists of 17 residues. Germline V gives CDR1 SGHTA, CDR2 FQGNSA. Trimming took 8 bases from V and 0 from J, leaving 21 bases between them. Written as DNA, the CDR3 is TGTGCCAGCGGAAGAGGGGCTAGCTCTCTAAGCACAGATACGCAGTATTTT. Its protein product is CASGRGASSLSTDTQYF.

A word on this clonotype: A much larger clone lies a single base off, so this may be a read error. The rearrangement uses TRBV7-9 and TRBJ2-6; D possibly uses TRBD1 or TRBD2 (5 bases each). Germline V CDR1 and CDR2: SEHNR, FQNEAQ (reference sequence). The CDR3 runs 17 residues. CDR3 bases: TGTGCCAGCAGCTTCAAGGGAGATAGGAGAGGGGCCAACGTCCGGACTTTC. Protein sequence: CASSFKGDRRGANVRTF.

This clonotype was seen repeatedly, ten times or more. The chain employs TRBV20-1 and TRBJ2-1; D tentatively fits TRBD1 or TRBD2 (5 bases each). The germline V gene encodes CDR1 DFQATT and CDR2 SNEGSKA (reference sequence). CDR3 size: 14 residues. Trimming shortened V by 3 bases and J by 12 bases, and 21 bases separated the two germline ends. For the CDR3, the DNA is TGCAGTGCTAGCCCCGGGGCCCCCCGGAGAGGGCAGTTCTTC. Encoded protein: CSASPGAPRRGQFF.

The chain uses TRBV20-1 and TRBJ1-5, with D maybe TRBD1 (5 bases). This CDR3 is built from 14 residues. Germline V gene data show CDR1 as DFQATT and CDR2 as SNEGSKA (reference sequence). Trimming took off 3 bases at V and 6 bases at J, with 15 bases between the two ends. The CDR3: CSARASLQGQPQHF. Here the CDR3 DNA reads TGCAGTGCTAGGGCGAGTCTCCAGGGTCAGCCCCAGCATTTT.

This clonotype turned up a few times. With a much larger clone just one base away, this may be a read error. The chain carries TRBV20-1 and TRBJ2-1; 15 bases map to TRBD2. The CDR3 totals 14 residues. V lost 7 bases to trimming and J lost 7 bases; unmatched junction nucleotides: 5. From germline, CDR1 is DFQATT and CDR2 SNEGSKA (reference sequence). The CDR3 DNA is TGCAGTGGCGGACTAGCGGGGGGGCGTAATGAGCAGTTCTTC. Encoded protein: CSGGLAGGRNEQFF.

On this clonotype: A much more abundant neighbour one base away suggests this may be a read error. The chain is built from TRBV24-1 and TRBJ2-1, with 10 positions matching TRBD2. The length of the CDR3 is 16 residues. V shed 2 bases, J shed 9 bases, and the junction held 9 bases outside the gene matches. Looked up from germline, CDR1 is KGHDR and CDR2 is SFDVKD. CDR3 in DNA: TGTGCCACCAGTGATTGGCTAGCGGGAGACACGAGTGAGCAGTTCTTC. Translation: CATSDWLAGDTSEQFF.

As to this clonotype: This may come from a read error, since a much larger clone is one base off. The V call is TRBV12-3 or TRBV12-4, the J call TRBJ1-1; 8 bases line up with TRBD1. This CDR3 comprises 13 residues. CDR3 protein: CASQQGARTGAFF. The CDR3 DNA reads TGTGCCAGCCAGCAGGGGGCGAGGACTGGAGCTTTCTTT.

About this clonotype itself: A read error may account for a junction end that differs from germline. This chain joins TRBV20-1 and TRBJ1-2; D call uncertain. Germline V gives CDR1 DFQATT, CDR2 SNEGSKA (reference sequence). This CDR3 spans 11 amino acids. As DNA, the CDR3 is TGCAGTGCTAGAGAGGCATCAAGGAGACTCTTC. Protein sequence: CSAREASRRLF.